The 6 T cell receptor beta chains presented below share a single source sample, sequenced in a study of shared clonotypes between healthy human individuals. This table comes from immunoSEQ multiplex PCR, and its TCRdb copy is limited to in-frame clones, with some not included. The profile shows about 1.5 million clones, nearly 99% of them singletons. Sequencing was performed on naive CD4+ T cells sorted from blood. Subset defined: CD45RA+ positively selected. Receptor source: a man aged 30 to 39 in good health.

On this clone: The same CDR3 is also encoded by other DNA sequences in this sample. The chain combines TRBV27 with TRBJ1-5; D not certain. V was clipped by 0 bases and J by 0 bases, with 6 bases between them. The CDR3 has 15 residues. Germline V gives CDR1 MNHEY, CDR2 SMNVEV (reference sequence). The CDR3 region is CASSLSRGSNQPQHF. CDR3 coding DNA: TGTGCCAGCAGTTTATCTCGGGGTAGCAATCAGCCCCAGCATTTT.

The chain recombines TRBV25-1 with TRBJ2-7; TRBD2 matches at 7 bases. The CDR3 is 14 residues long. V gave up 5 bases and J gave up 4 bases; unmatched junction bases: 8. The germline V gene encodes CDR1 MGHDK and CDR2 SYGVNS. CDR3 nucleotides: TGTGCCAGCAGTTCTTACGGGACTATTTACGAGCAGTACTTC. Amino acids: CASSSYGTIYEQYF.

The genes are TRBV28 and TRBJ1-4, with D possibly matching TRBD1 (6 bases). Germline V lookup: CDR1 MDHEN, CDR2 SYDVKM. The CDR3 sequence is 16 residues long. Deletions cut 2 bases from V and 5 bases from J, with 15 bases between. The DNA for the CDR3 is TGTGCCAGCAGTTTACGCGACTGGGGGCGGAATGAAAAACTGTTTTTT. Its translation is CASSLRDWGRNEKLFF.

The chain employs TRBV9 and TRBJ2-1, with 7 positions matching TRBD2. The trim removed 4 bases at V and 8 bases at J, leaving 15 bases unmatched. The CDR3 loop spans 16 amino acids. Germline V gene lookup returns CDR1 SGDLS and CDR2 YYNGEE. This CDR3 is CASSPQAGPMGHEQFF. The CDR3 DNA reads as TGTGCCAGCAGCCCCCAAGCGGGGCCTATGGGCCATGAGCAGTTCTTC.

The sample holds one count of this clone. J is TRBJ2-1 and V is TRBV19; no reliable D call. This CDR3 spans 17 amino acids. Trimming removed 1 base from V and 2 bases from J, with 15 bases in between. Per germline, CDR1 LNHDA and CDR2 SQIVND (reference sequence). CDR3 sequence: CASSIARTRPTYNEQFF. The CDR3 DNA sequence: TGTGCCAGTAGTATAGCCCGGACCCGGCCTACCTACAATGAGCAGTTCTTC.

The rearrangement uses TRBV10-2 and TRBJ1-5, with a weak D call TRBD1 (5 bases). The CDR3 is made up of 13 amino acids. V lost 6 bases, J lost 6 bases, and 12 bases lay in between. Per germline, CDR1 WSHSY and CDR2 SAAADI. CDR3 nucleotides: TGCGCCAGCAGCTCGGACATCTTTCAGCCCCAGCATTTT. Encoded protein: CASSSDIFQPQHF.